This T cell receptor beta chain is from a study of cytotoxic CD8 clonotypes in ibrutinib-treated CLL. Study background: Researchers reported over 9 relapsed/refractory and roughly 14 treatment-naive patients, 17 to 18 of them IGHV unmutated.

This CDR3 has 17 residues. Per germline, CDR1 MDHEN and CDR2 SYDVKM. Trimming cost V 2 bases and J 4 bases; bases outside gene matches: 11. Data came from immunoSEQ multiplex PCR; TCRdb stores just in-frame clones and leaves some out. The table includes about 300,000 clones, around 77% detected once. The receptor was isolated from a human donor with chronic lymphocytic leukemia. Sequenced here: PBMCs, sampled at disease progression, from a patient treated with ibrutinib. The chain carries TRBV28 and TRBJ2-1; 7 bases agree with TRBD2. CDR3 nucleotide sequence: TGTGCCAGCAGTTTAGTCGCTAGCGGAGATGGGTACAATGAGCAGTTCTTC. This translates into CASSLVASGDGYNEQFF.